This TCR beta chain was found in a study of blood T cell repertoires in COVID-19. Study-wide context: Collection of acute and convalescent COVID-19 samples took place in the United States, Italy and Spain.

There are 19 residues in the CDR3. After removal of 3 bases from V and 6 bases from J, the junction contained 21 bases not matched to a gene. Germline V lookup: CDR1 DFQATT, CDR2 SNEGSKA (reference sequence). Method: immunoSEQ multiplex PCR; TCRdb's copy keeps in-frame clones and lacks some. The table records fewer than 80,000 clones, 88% of them present only once. Material: peripheral blood. The chain combines TRBV20-1 with TRBJ2-1, with 9 bases fitting TRBD2. The sequence came from a woman aged 45 to 65 with active or convalescent COVID-19. The CDR3 loop is CSASGLAGSWTVGTNEQFF. CDR3 bases: TGCAGTGCTAGTGGGCTAGCGGGATCGTGGACCGTCGGAACCAATGAGCAGTTCTTC.